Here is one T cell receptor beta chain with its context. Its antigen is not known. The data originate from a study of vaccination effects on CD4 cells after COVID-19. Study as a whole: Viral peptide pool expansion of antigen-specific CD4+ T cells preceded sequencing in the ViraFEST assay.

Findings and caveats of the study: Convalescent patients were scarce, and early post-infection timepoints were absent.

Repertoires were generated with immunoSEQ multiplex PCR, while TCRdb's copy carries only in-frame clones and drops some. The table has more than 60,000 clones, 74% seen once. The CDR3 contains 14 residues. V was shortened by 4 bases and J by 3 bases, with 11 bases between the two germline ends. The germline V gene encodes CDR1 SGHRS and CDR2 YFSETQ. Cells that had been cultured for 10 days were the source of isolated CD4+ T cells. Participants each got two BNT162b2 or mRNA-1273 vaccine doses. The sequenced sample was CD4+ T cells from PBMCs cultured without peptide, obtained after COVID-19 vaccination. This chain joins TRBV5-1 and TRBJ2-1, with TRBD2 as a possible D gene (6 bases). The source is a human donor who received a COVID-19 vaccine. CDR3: CASSRDSIYNEQFF. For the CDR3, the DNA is TGCGCCAGCAGCCGGGACTCCATCTACAATGAGCAGTTCTTC.